This T cell receptor beta chain was recovered during a study of shared clonotypes between healthy human individuals. Background on the study: Two women and a few men aged 18 to 49 made up the donors.

Trimming removed 6 bases from V and 4 bases from J, with 15 bases in between. Germline CDR1 SEHNR, CDR2 FQNEAQ (reference sequence). The CDR3 consists of 15 residues. Cells designated naive CD8 were CD45RO-negative and were positively selected for CCR7, with terminally differentiated effector memory CD45RA+ cells excluded. The donors were all Caucasian adults (living in Nashville, Tennessee). The study, taken as a whole, reports: Estimated richness was generally greater in naive than memory subsets. Clonotype sharing among donors was expected to depend on sequencing depth.

Sequencing used immunoSEQ multiplex PCR; TCRdb keeps in-frame clones, though not all of them. Of some 2,100,000 clones listed, 85% to 95% are singletons. Remarks on this clone: What it binds is unknown.

Sequencing was performed on naive CD8+ T cells from PBMCs. The origin of this receptor is a man aged 18 to 30 in good health. Some clones in this sample may be carry-over from other donors' samples. The chain uses TRBV7-9 and TRBJ2-2; D gene ambiguous. The CDR3 DNA is TGTGCCAGCAGAGTCAGTGGGAAGGTCACCGGGGAGCTGTTTTTT. Protein sequence: CASRVSGKVTGELFF.